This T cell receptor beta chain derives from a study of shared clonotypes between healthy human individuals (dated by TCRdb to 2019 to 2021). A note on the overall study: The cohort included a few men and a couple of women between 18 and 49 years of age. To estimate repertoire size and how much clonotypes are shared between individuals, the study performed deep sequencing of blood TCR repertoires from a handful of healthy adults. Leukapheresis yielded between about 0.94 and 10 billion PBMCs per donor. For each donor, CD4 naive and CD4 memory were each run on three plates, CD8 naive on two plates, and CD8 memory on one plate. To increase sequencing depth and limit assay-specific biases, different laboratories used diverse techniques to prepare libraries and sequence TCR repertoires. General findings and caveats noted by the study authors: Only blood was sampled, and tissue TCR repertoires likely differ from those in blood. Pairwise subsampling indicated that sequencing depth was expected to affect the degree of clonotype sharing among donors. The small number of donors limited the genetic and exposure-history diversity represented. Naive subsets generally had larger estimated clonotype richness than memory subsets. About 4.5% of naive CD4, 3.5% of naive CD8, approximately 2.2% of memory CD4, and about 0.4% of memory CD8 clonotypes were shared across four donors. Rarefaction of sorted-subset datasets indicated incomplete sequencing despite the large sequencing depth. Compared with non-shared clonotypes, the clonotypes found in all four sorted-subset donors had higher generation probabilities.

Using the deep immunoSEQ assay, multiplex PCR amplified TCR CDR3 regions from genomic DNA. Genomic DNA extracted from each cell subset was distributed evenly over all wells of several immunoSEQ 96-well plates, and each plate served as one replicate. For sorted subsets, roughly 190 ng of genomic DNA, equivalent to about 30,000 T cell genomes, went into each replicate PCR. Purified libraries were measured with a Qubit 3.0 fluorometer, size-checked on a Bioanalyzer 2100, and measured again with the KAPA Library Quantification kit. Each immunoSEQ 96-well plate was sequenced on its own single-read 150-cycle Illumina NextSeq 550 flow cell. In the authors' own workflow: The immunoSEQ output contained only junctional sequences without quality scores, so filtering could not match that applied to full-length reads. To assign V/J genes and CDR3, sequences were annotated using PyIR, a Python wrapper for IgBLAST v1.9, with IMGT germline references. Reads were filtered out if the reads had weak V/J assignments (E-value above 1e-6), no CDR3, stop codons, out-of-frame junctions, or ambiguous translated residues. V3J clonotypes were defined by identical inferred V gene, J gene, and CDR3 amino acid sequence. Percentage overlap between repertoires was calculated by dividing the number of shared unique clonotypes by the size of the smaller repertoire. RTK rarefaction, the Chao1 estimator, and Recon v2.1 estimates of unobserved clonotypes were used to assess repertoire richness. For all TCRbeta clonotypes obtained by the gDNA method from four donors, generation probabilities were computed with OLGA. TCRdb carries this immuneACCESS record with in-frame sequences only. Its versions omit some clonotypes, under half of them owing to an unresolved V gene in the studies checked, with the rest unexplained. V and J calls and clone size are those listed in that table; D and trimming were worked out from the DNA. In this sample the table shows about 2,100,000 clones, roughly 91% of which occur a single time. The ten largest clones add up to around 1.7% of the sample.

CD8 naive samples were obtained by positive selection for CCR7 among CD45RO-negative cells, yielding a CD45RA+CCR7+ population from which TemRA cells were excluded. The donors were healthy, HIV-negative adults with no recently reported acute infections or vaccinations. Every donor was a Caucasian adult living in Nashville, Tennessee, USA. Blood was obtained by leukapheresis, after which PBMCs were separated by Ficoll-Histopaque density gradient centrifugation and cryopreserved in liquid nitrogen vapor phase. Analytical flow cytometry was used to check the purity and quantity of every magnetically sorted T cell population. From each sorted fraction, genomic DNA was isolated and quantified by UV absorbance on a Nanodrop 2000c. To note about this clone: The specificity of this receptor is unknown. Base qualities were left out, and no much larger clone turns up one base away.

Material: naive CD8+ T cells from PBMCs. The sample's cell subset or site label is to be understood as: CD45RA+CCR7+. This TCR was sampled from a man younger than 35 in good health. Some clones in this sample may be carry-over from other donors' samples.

The bases read TGTGCCAGCAGCGTAGGGGTCGGATCTAACTATGGCTACACCTTC. Translation gives CASSVGVGSNYGYTF. The chain is encoded by TRBV9 joined to TRBJ1-2, with no confidently assigned D gene. Per the germline V gene, SGDLS is the CDR1 and YYNGEE is the CDR2. V is pared back by 0 bases and J by 0 bases, with 9 bases lying between the germline termini. Its CDR3 holds 15 amino acids, cysteine through phenylalanine. Only CDR3 DNA remains: 45 bases, in frame from the first base.